These T cell receptor beta chains were read from a single sample in a study of tumor-infiltrating lymphocytes in primary liver carcinoma. TCRdb re-called the multiplex PCR reads with MiXCR, one entry per CDR3 protein. The sample lists approximately 110,000 distinct CDR3 sequences, around two thirds seen once, with around 9.7% in the top ten. The source material was liver tumor tissue from sampling region 1. Receptor source: an older woman with primary liver carcinoma and hepatitis B virus infection. Each CDR3 is given with its conserved first and last residue. Each record gives: clone size, V gene, J gene, D gene, CDR3 protein, CDR3 DNA. D genes are given only for firm matches. Rows give clone size only sometimes, using once, few, many, or a class for an expanded clone.

>.|TRBV28|TRBJ2-2|.
CASSLNPGAGTRELFF
TGTGCCAGCAGTTTAAACCCGGGGGCGGGCACCAGGGAGCTGTTTTTT
>few|TRBV7-9|TRBJ2-1|.
CASSPRTGRRNEQFF
TGTGCCAGCAGCCCTCGGACTGGAAGAAGGAATGAGCAGTTCTTC
>.|TRBV11-3|TRBJ2-1|TRBD1
CASGARDRVSEQFF
TGTGCCAGTGGCGCTCGGGACAGGGTATCCGAGCAGTTCTTC
>.|TRBV11-2|TRBJ2-1|TRBD2
CASSIKAGSNYNEHFF
TGTGCCAGCAGCATAAAAGCGGGATCCAACTACAATGAGCACTTCTTC
>many|TRBV29-1|TRBJ2-1|.
CSVGRGYNEQFF
TGCAGCGTTGGCCGGGGCTACAATGAGCAGTTCTTC
>few|TRBV24-1|TRBJ1-5|.
CATSDFSGEGNQPQHF
TGTGCCACCAGTGATTTTAGTGGGGAGGGCAATCAGCCCCAGCATTTT
>few|TRBV7-3|TRBJ2-3|.
CASSLSRLADTRYF
TGTGCCAGCAGCTTATCCCGATTGGCAGATACGCGGTATTTT
>.|TRBV11-2|TRBJ2-1|.
CAGGPGLTEQFF
TGTGCCGGCGGCCCTGGCCTAACTGAGCAGTTCTTC
>many|TRBV6-2/TRBV6-3|TRBJ2-7|.
CASSYLTGNEQYF
TGTGCCAGCAGTTACCTCACAGGGAACGAGCAGTACTTC
>.|TRBV30|TRBJ2-2|TRBD2
CAYLMTSGRARTGELFF
TGTGCCTACCTTATGACTAGCGGGAGGGCTCGGACCGGGGAGCTGTTTTTT
>once|TRBV12-3/TRBV12-4|TRBJ2-7|.
CASSPRQCTYVQYF
TGTGCCAGCAGTCCCAGACAGTGTACCTACGTGCAGTACTTC
>many|TRBV28|TRBJ2-1|.
CASSNWEVNEQFF
TGTGCCAGCAGTAACTGGGAGGTGAATGAGCAGTTCTTC
>.|TRBV11-3|TRBJ2-7|.
CASSFYPRDDYEQYF
TGTGCCAGCAGCTTCTACCCCCGGGACGACTACGAGCAGTACTTC
>few|TRBV2|TRBJ1-1|.
CASSRTTGLNTEAFF
TGTGCCAGCAGCCGGACGACAGGCCTGAACACTGAAGCTTTCTTT
>.|TRBV11-3|TRBJ2-1|.
CASSLQDPGNEQSF
TGTGCCAGCAGCTTACAGGACCCCGGAAATGAGCAGTCCTTC
>.|TRBV5-1|TRBJ2-3|.
CASRRGGEGSTDTQYF
TGTGCCAGCCGAAGGGGTGGCGAGGGTAGCACAGATACGCAGTATTTT
>.|TRBV5-1|TRBJ2-1|TRBD2
CASSLGLAGVGEQLF
TGCGCCAGCAGCTTGGGACTAGCGGGAGTAGGTGAGCAGCTCTTC
>many|TRBV4-1|TRBJ1-1|.
CASSRGMENTEAFF
TGCGCCAGCAGCCGGGGGATGGAGAACACTGAAGCTTTCTTT
>many|TRBV10-2|TRBJ2-7|TRBD2
CASSRGTSGSSYEQYF
TGCGCCAGCAGCCGGGGGACTAGCGGGAGCTCCTACGAGCAGTACTTC
>many|TRBV12-3/TRBV12-4|TRBJ1-1|.
CASSQGYNTEAFF
TGTGCCAGCAGTCAGGGGTACAACACTGAAGCTTTCTTT
>.|TRBV7-9|TRBJ1-3|.
CAGSLGRGSGNAIYF
TGTGCCGGCAGCTTGGGCAGGGGCTCTGGAAACGCCATATATTTT
>.|TRBV12-3/TRBV12-4|TRBJ2-1|.
CASNQTMTSVVRQQFF
TGTGCCAGCAATCAAACCATGACTAGTGTGGTTCGCCAGCAGTTCTTC
>many|TRBV6-1|TRBJ2-2|.
CASSGQGSGTGELFF
TGTGCCAGCAGTGGTCAGGGGTCGGGCACCGGGGAGCTGTTTTTT
>.|TRBV11-2|TRBJ2-7|TRBD2
CASSLDRGLVPEQFF
TGTGCTAGCAGCTTAGATAGGGGACTAGTTCCCGAGCAATTCTTC
>once|TRBV7-3|TRBJ2-3|TRBD2
CASSSALAGLTDTQYF
TGTGCCAGCAGCTCTGCACTAGCGGGATTGACAGATACGCAGTATTTT
>many|TRBV12-3/TRBV12-4|TRBJ2-7|.
CASSVGGTGLGSF
TGTGCCAGCAGTGTGGGGGGGACAGGCCTGGGGAGCTTC
>.|TRBV28|TRBJ1-5|.
CASRRDRNQPQHF
TGTGCCAGCAGAAGAGACAGAAATCAGCCCCAGCATTTT
>many|TRBV5-1|TRBJ2-3|TRBD2
CASSLLAGDGGTQYF
TGCGCCAGCAGCTTACTAGCGGGAGATGGTGGTACGCAGTATTTT
>.|TRBV29-1|TRBJ2-3|.
CGVWTPFVGTQYF
TGCGGCGTTTGGACCCCGTTCGTGGGTACGCAGTATTTT